One sample yielded the 32 T cell receptor beta chains listed below, sequenced in a study of blood T cell repertoires in COVID-19. The assay was immunoSEQ multiplex PCR, and TCRdb's table has in-frame clones only and misses some. The repertoire holds under 250,000 clones, with more than 70% as singletons. Input material: peripheral blood. All receptors derive from a human donor in a cohort sampled during active COVID-19.

The chain joins TRBV6-4 to TRBJ1-4, with D perhaps matching TRBD1 (5 bases). Germline V lookup: CDR1 MRHNA, CDR2 SNTAGT. The CDR3 is 14 residues long. V lost 4 bases, J lost 5 bases, and 11 bases lay in between. The CDR3 is CASSVDRENEKLFF. CDR3 in DNA: TGTGCCAGCAGTGTCGACAGAGAGAATGAAAAACTGTTTTTT.

This clone was detected only once. The V call is TRBV29-1, the J call TRBJ2-1, with TRBD2 matching over 12 bases. CDR1 SQVTM and CDR2 ANQGSEA come from the germline V gene. Losses at the gene ends were 6 bases for V and 11 bases for J; bases not matched to a gene: 14. This CDR3 spans 15 amino acids. CDR3 sequence: CSVAHRTSGIVKQFF. The CDR3 DNA sequence: TGCAGCGTCGCACACCGGACTAGCGGGATTGTGAAGCAGTTCTTC.

The chain uses TRBV27 and TRBJ1-1; 12 bases agree with TRBD1. Germline CDR1 is MNHEY and CDR2 is SMNVEV (reference sequence). V lost 4 bases to trimming and J lost 5 bases; unmatched junction nucleotides: 8. This CDR3 comprises 16 residues. The CDR3 DNA is TGTGCCAGCAGTTATGGTTGGGACAGGGGGCATACTGAAGCTTTCTTT. It is translated as CASSYGWDRGHTEAFF.

This chain connects TRBV4-2 to TRBJ2-1, with 7 bases that match TRBD2. The CDR3 length is 14 residues. The V segment lost 3 bases and the J segment 9 bases; nucleotides outside the gene matches: 8. CDR1 is LGHNA and CDR2 is YNFKEQ in the germline V gene. The CDR3 DNA is TGTGCCAGCAGCCAGGCGGGAGTCAGAGGTGAGCAGTTCTTC. Protein product: CASSQAGVRGEQFF.

This clone was seen a few times. The J gene is TRBJ2-7, the V gene TRBV10-1; 7 nucleotides line up with TRBD1. J gave up 2 bases and V 6 bases, and 19 bases lay outside the gene matches. Germline V CDR1 and CDR2: WNHNN, SYGVQD (reference sequence). The CDR3 is 18 residues long. CDR3 sequence (DNA): TGCGCCAGCAGGAACTGGGACAGACTACTAAGGAGAACCTACGAGCAGTACTTC. Its translation is CASRNWDRLLRRTYEQYF.

CDR3 residues: CASSIDLNTGELFF. The CDR3 DNA sequence: TGTGCCAGTAGTATAGACCTGAACACCGGGGAGCTGTTTTTT. The chain is built from TRBV19 and TRBJ2-2; D unresolved. The CDR3 consists of 14 residues. Between the trimmed V and J ends, which lost 0 bases and 1 base, there was a span of 3 bases. Germline V gene data show CDR1 as LNHDA and CDR2 as SQIVND (reference sequence).

This clone was seen only a few times. Other DNA sequences in the same sample also yield this CDR3. The chain links TRBV19 to TRBJ1-1; D unresolved. Trimming cost V 3 bases and J 2 bases, with 7 bases left between them. CDR1 and CDR2 from the germline V gene are LNHDA and SQIVND (reference sequence). There are 13 residues in the CDR3. The CDR3 nucleotides read TGTGCCAGTAGTATCTCGGTAAACACTGAAGCTTTCTTT. Its protein product is CASSISVNTEAFF.

The chain joins TRBV24-1 to TRBJ2-2; D call uncertain. Germline V CDR1 and CDR2: KGHDR, SFDVKD. The germline V and J ends were trimmed by 6 bases and 7 bases, with 11 bases remaining between them. The CDR3 extends over 13 amino acids. The CDR3 DNA sequence: TGTGCCACCAGTCCAGAGGTGGGCGGGGAGCTGTTTTTT. This translates into CATSPEVGGELFF.

The chain employs TRBV18 and TRBJ2-5; TRBD2 matches 8 bases. The CDR3 covers 15 residues. Germline V gene lookup returns CDR1 KGHSH and CDR2 LQKENI. The trim removed 4 bases at V and 2 bases at J, leaving 6 bases unmatched. DNA of the CDR3: TGTGCCAGCTCACGAAGCGGGGGAGGACAAGAGACCCAGTACTTC. Translation gives CASSRSGGGQETQYF. Supplemented by reference TRBV18 and TRBJ2-5, the full variable domain reads NAGVMQNPRHLVRRRGQEARLRCSPMKGHSHVYWYRQLPEEGLKFMVYLQKENIIDESGMPKERFSAEFPKEGPSILRIQQVVRGDSAAYFCASSRSGGGQETQYFGPGTRLLVL.

The CDR3 nucleotides read TGTGCCAGCAGGACCGGGACACACACTGAAGCTTTCTTT. Its translation is CASRTGTHTEAFF. This sequence joins TRBV28 and TRBJ1-1; D is perhaps TRBD1 (6 bases). Trimming pared 6 bases from V and 3 bases from J, leaving 11 bases between. Germline CDR1 is MDHEN and CDR2 is SYDVKM. This CDR3 is built from 13 residues.

On this clone itself: The junction departs from the called germline gene at one end, perhaps through a read error. The chain joins TRBV30 to TRBJ2-1, with no clear D. The CDR3 is 12 residues long. Germline lookup yields CDR1 GTSNPN and CDR2 SVGIG (reference sequence). The CDR3 sequence is CAWSDSNNEQFF. CDR3 nucleotides: TGTGCCTGGAGTGACTCCAACAATGAGCAGTTCTTC. The whole variable domain, filled in from reference TRBV30 and TRBJ2-1, reads SQTIHQWPATLVQPVGSPLSLECTVEGTSNPNLYWYRQAAGRGLQLLFYSVGIGQISSEVPQNLSASRPQDRQFILSSKKLLLSDSGFYLCAWSDSNNEQFFGPGTRLTVL.

The rearrangement uses TRBV4-3 and TRBJ2-7; D possibly corresponds to TRBD1 (6 bases). With 0 bases removed from V and 3 bases from J, the gap between germline ends came to 12 bases. CDR3 length equals 15 residues. The germline gives CDR1 LGHNA, CDR2 YSLEER. The CDR3 is CASSQDSWGHYEQYF. DNA of the CDR3: TGCGCCAGCAGCCAAGATAGTTGGGGACACTACGAGCAGTACTTC.

This chain joins TRBV29-1 and TRBJ2-1; 10 bases are a match to TRBD2. V gave up 4 bases and J gave up 7 bases; unmatched junction bases: 10. The CDR3 has 15 amino acids. The germline CDR1 and CDR2 sequences are SQVTM and ANQGSEA. DNA for the CDR3: TGCAGCGTTGGGCTAGCGGGGGCCGGGGGGAATGAGCAGTTCTTC. Protein sequence: CSVGLAGAGGNEQFF.

CDR3: CASSEAKARLALNEQFF. Here the CDR3 DNA reads TGTGCCAGCAGTGAAGCCAAGGCGAGACTAGCTCTCAATGAGCAGTTCTTC. The chain joins TRBV6-1 to TRBJ2-1; 7 nucleotides agree with TRBD2. This CDR3 comprises 17 residues. CDR1 and CDR2 from the germline V gene are MNHNS and SASEGT. The J segment lost 6 bases and the V segment lost 0 bases, leaving 11 bases of the junction unmatched.

The chain employs TRBV7-9 and TRBJ2-1, with 9 nucleotides matching TRBD2. Germline V gene sequence: CDR1 SEHNR, CDR2 FQNEAQ (reference sequence). V shed 5 bases, J shed 6 bases, and the junction held 8 bases outside the gene matches. This CDR3 spans 15 amino acids. CDR3: CASSPRLAESNEQFF. CDR3 bases: TGTGCCAGCAGCCCCCGACTAGCGGAGTCCAATGAGCAGTTCTTC.

The rearrangement links TRBV2 to TRBJ2-1, with D unresolved. The germline V gene encodes CDR1 SNHLY and CDR2 FYNNEI. Trimming stripped 5 bases from V and 6 bases from J, with 14 bases between. The length of the CDR3 is 14 residues. The CDR3 nucleotides read TGTGCCAGCAGTACTGACGCGGCGGTCAATGAGCAGTTCTTC. It codes for CASSTDAAVNEQFF.

The chain carries TRBV6-4 and TRBJ2-1, with 9 positions matching TRBD2. The CDR3 runs 15 residues. Trimming cost V 0 bases and J 3 bases; bases outside gene matches: 0. Germline V gives CDR1 MRHNA, CDR2 SNTAGT. DNA for the CDR3: TGTGCCAGCAGTGACTCGCGGGGGGGCTACAATGAGCAGTTCTTC. Amino acids: CASSDSRGGYNEQFF.

The V call is TRBV5-4, the J call TRBJ1-6; 7 bases fit TRBD1. Germline trimming cut 6 bases from V and 7 bases from J; bases unmatched to any gene: 7. The CDR3 totals 14 residues. The germline gives CDR1 SGHNT, CDR2 YYREEE (reference sequence). This CDR3 reads CASNQWDRNSPLHF. CDR3 coding DNA: TGTGCCAGCAACCAGTGGGACAGAAATTCACCCCTCCACTTT.

Concerning this clone: Different DNA sequences within this sample yield the same CDR3. This chain joins TRBV7-8 and TRBJ1-1, with D maybe TRBD1 (5 bases). The germline V gene has CDR1 SGHVS and CDR2 FQNEAQ. The CDR3 totals 13 residues. V was clipped by 2 bases and J by 4 bases, with 8 bases between them. The chain's CDR3 is CASSLTGGTEAFF. The CDR3 region has the DNA TGTGCCAGCAGCTTAACGGGGGGCACTGAAGCTTTCTTT.

The gene calls are TRBV28 and TRBJ2-2; 7 positions match TRBD1. Germline values: CDR1 MDHEN, CDR2 SYDVKM. The CDR3 consists of 17 residues. V shed 5 bases and J 2 bases; nucleotides not matched to a gene: 11. CDR3 sequence reads: CASSAWTGRTNTGELFF. Written as DNA, the CDR3 is TGTGCCAGCAGTGCTTGGACAGGACGAACAAACACCGGGGAGCTGTTTTTT.

V gene TRBV2 combines with J gene TRBJ2-5, with TRBD2 as a possible D gene (6 bases). V was shortened by 8 bases and J by 5 bases, with 24 bases between the two germline ends. Germline V lookup: CDR1 SNHLY, CDR2 FYNNEI. CDR3 size: 16 residues. The CDR3 here is CASSQGRIPLGETQYF. CDR3 DNA: TGTGCCAGCTCCCAAGGGAGGATCCCCCTCGGGGAGACCCAGTACTTC.

This clone has only a few counts. The gene calls are TRBV30 and TRBJ1-3; no clear D gene. CDR1 and CDR2 from the germline V gene are GTSNPN and SVGIG (reference sequence). This CDR3 has 13 residues. The V and J ends lost 0 bases and 8 bases respectively, with 11 bases between them. CDR3 coding DNA: TGTGCCTGGAGTGTTAGGTTGGCGGACACCATATATTTT. Translation: CAWSVRLADTIYF.

In DNA, the CDR3 is TGTGCCAGCAGTTACTCAGGCGGGAATTCCCAAGAGACCCAGTACTTC. This sequence encodes CASSYSGGNSQETQYF. This chain links TRBV6-5 with TRBJ2-5; possibly TRBD2 for D (6 bases). Germline loops: CDR1 MNHEY, CDR2 SVGAGI. This CDR3 is built from 16 residues. Trimming took off 0 bases at V and 1 base at J, with 12 bases between the two ends.

The chain has TRBV9 and TRBJ2-1, with TRBD2 identical over 9 bases. Germline V gene data show CDR1 as SGDLS and CDR2 as YYNGEE. The CDR3 covers 17 residues. J was trimmed by 8 bases and V by 0 bases; bases with no gene match: 12. The CDR3 DNA follows: TGTGCCAGCAGCGTAGGAGGGGGTAGCGGGAGTATGTATGAGCAGTTCTTC. Its protein is CASSVGGGSGSMYEQFF.

This clone was counted between two and nine times. CDR3 in amino acids: CSASGVANEKLFF. Written as DNA, the CDR3 is TGCAGCGCGTCGGGGGTAGCTAATGAAAAACTGTTTTTT. The chain couples TRBV29-1 to TRBJ1-4, with D possibly being TRBD1 (5 bases). V was pared by 7 bases and J by 3 bases, with 12 bases between. Per germline, CDR1 SQVTM and CDR2 ANQGSEA. The CDR3 extends over 13 amino acids. Based on the CDR3 plus reference TRBV29-1 and TRBJ1-4, the full variable domain is SAVISQKPSRDICQRGTSLTIQCQVDSQVTMMFWYRQQPGQSLTLIATANQGSEATYESGFVIDKFPISRPNLTFSTLTVSNMSPEDSSIYLCSASGVANEKLFFGSGTQLSVL.

The V call is TRBV7-2, the J call TRBJ2-1, with 10 bases matching TRBD2. With V trimmed by 3 bases and J by 7 bases, 6 bases remained unmatched. The CDR3 is made up of 15 amino acids. The germline gives CDR1 SGHTA, CDR2 FQGNSA. The CDR3 DNA is TGTGCCAGCAGCTTGCCGACTAGCGGGTTGAATGAGCAGTTCTTC. It codes for CASSLPTSGLNEQFF.

The chain joins TRBV28 to TRBJ1-2; D remains ambiguous. Germline CDR1 is MDHEN and CDR2 is SYDVKM. The CDR3 sequence is 13 residues long. Trimming took 7 bases from V and 8 from J, leaving 17 bases between them. The CDR3 here is CASNGFTISGYTF. In DNA, the CDR3 is TGTGCCAGCAACGGGTTTACCATTTCAGGCTACACCTTC.

V gene TRBV27 combines with J gene TRBJ2-7, with D hard to call. CDR1 is MNHEY, CDR2 SMNVEV, per germline (reference sequence). Deletions cut 1 base from V and 6 bases from J, with 7 bases between. The CDR3 has 12 residues. DNA for the CDR3: TGTGCCAGCAGTTTATACGGCGGCGAGCAGTACTTC. Translating gives CASSLYGGEQYF.

The chain links TRBV7-8 to TRBJ2-7, with D possibly matching TRBD2 (6 bases). CDR1 and CDR2 from the germline V gene are SGHVS and FQNEAQ. This CDR3 spans 14 amino acids. V was trimmed by 6 bases and J by 3 bases, leaving 15 bases between them. The CDR3 sequence: CASSLGRRDYEQYF. The DNA of the CDR3 is TGTGCCAGCAGTCTAGGTAGGAGGGACTACGAGCAGTACTTC.

This clone was picked up a small number of times. The chain recombines TRBV7-2 with TRBJ2-3, with 15 positions matching TRBD2. The trim removed 3 bases at V and 6 bases at J, leaving 1 base unmatched. The CDR3 covers 15 residues. Per the germline V gene, CDR1 is SGHTA and CDR2 is FQGNSA. The CDR3 bases are TGTGCCAGCAGCTTGGGGACTAGCGGGAGGGATACGCAGTATTTT. Translated, it gives CASSLGTSGRDTQYF.

The chain uses TRBV29-1 and TRBJ2-3; 8 positions match TRBD1. CDR1 is SQVTM, CDR2 ANQGSEA, per germline. Trimming cost V 5 bases and J 3 bases; bases outside gene matches: 10. The CDR3 consists of 15 residues. CDR3 DNA sequence: TGCAGCGTTCTGCCTCGACAGGGGCGGACAGATACGCAGTATTTT. Translation gives CSVLPRQGRTDTQYF.

This rearrangement joins TRBV5-1 to TRBJ2-1; D is possibly TRBD2 (7 bases). Germline lookup yields CDR1 SGHRS and CDR2 YFSETQ. Trimming removed 0 bases at V and 10 bases at J, with 8 bases between. This CDR3 is built from 12 residues. CDR3 region: CASSLGGGEQFF. DNA for the CDR3: TGCGCCAGCAGCTTGGGGGGGGGCGAGCAGTTCTTC.